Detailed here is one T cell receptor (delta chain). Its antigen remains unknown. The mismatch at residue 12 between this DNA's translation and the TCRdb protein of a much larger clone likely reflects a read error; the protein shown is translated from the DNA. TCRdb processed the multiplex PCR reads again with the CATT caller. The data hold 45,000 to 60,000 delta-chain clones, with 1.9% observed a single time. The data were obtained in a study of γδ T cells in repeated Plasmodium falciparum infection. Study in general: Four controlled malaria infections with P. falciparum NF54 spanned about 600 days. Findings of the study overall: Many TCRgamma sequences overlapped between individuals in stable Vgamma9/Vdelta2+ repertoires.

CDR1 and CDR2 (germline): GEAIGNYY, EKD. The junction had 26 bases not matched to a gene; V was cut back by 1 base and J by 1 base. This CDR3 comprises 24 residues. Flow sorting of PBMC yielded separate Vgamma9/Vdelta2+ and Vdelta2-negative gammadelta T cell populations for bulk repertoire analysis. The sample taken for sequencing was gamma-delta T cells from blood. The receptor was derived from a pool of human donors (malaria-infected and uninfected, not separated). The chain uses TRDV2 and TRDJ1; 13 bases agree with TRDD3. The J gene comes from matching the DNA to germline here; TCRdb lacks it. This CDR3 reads CACDTVVLGDTSVSPRASTDKLIF. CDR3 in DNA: TGTGCCTGTGACACTGTTGTACTGGGGGATACGAGTGTCTCGCCTAGGGCATCCACCGATAAACTCATCTTT.